The 32 T cell receptor beta chains reported below all come from one sample, sequenced in a study of CD8+ T cells in alopecia areata. Sequencing templates came from extracted RNA that was reverse transcribed into cDNA. Clones were read by immunoSEQ multiplex PCR, and TCRdb kept only the in-frame ones, dropping some. The sample carries 270,000 or so clones, roughly 50% recorded once. Specified treatment: oral pan-JAK inhibitor, 5-10 mg twice daily. The sample in question was CD4+ T cells sorted from blood, obtained at week 24, from a patient treated with tofacitinib. All receptors derive from a human donor with alopecia areata.

The chain combines TRBV1 with TRBJ2-3; the D call in the table, TRBD2, was not verified against the DNA. TRBV1 is tagged as a pseudogene. This CDR3 is 17 amino acids long. CDR3 residues: CTSSLQPGLEATDTQYF. CDR3 sequence (DNA): TGCACCAGCAGCCTACAACCGGGACTAGAAGCCACAGATACGCAGTATTTT.

This clone turned up a few times. V is TRBV6-1 and J is TRBJ2-3, with D unclear. Between the trimmed V and J ends, which lost 2 bases and 0 bases, there was a span of 9 bases. CDR1 and CDR2 (germline): MNHNS, SASEGT. This CDR3 is built from 15 residues. The DNA for the CDR3 is TGTGCCAGCAGTGAAAGGTTTGGGAGCACAGATACGCAGTATTTT. As protein: CASSERFGSTDTQYF.

This sequence joins TRBV7-2 and TRBJ2-3; 7 bases match TRBD2. J was trimmed by 1 base and V by 7 bases; bases with no gene match: 2. Per the germline V gene, CDR1 is SGHTA and CDR2 is FQGNSA. The CDR3 spans 13 residues. DNA for the CDR3: TGTGCCAGCATCCTAGCGGGCACAGATACGCAGTATTTT. Translation gives CASILAGTDTQYF.

This sequence joins TRBV29-1 and TRBJ2-3, with TRBD1 matching over 10 bases. The CDR3 loop spans 16 amino acids. Trimming took 2 bases from V and 7 from J; bases not matched to a gene: 12. Germline loops: CDR1 SQVTM, CDR2 ANQGSEA. CDR3 sequence (DNA): TGCAGCGTTGAACCCAGACAGGGGGCCTTCAGGAATACGCAGTATTTT. Protein: CSVEPRQGAFRNTQYF.

This chain uses TRBV7-9 with TRBJ2-3; D might be TRBD1 (6 bases). Germline assignment: CDR1 SEHNR and CDR2 FQNEAQ (reference sequence). The CDR3 spans 16 residues. Trimming left V 2 bases short and J 1 base short, with 13 bases between. The CDR3 DNA reads as TGTGCCAGCAGCTTAAAACAGGGTCCCCGCACAGATACGCAGTATTTT. This codes for CASSLKQGPRTDTQYF.

The V and J genes are TRBV4-2 and TRBJ2-3; maybe TRBD2 (6 bases). This CDR3 is 18 amino acids long. Germline-derived CDR1 and CDR2 are LGHNA and YNFKEQ. V lost 5 bases, J lost 2 bases, and 23 bases lay in between. CDR3 protein: CASSASLTRGIITDTQYF. The CDR3 region has the DNA TGTGCCAGCAGCGCAAGTCTGACCCGGGGGATTATCACAGATACGCAGTATTTT.

The chain employs TRBV5-1 and TRBJ2-1; D might be TRBD1 (8 bases). Trimming cost V 3 bases and J 8 bases, with 12 bases left between them. This CDR3 has 13 amino acids. In germline, CDR1 is SGHRS, CDR2 YFSETQ. CDR3 sequence: CASSWTGRDEQFF. CDR3 nucleotide sequence: TGCGCCAGCAGCTGGACAGGGAGGGATGAGCAGTTCTTC.

The sample holds a few counts of this clone. The chain carries TRBV28 and TRBJ2-1; D ambiguous. V gave up 1 base and J gave up 10 bases, with 5 bases separating them. Germline CDR1 reads MDHEN; CDR2 reads SYDVKM. The length of the CDR3 is 11 residues. As DNA, the CDR3 is TGTGCCAGCAGTTTATACGAGGAGCAGTTCTTC. This encodes CASSLYEEQFF.

The gene calls are TRBV30 and TRBJ2-7, with D perhaps matching TRBD2 (5 bases). The CDR3 sequence is 12 residues long. The V end lost 3 bases, the J end lost 4 bases, and 10 bases lay between the germline ends. In germline, CDR1 is GTSNPN, CDR2 SVGIG (reference sequence). The CDR3: CAWRDGEYEQYF. In DNA form, the CDR3 reads TGTGCCTGGAGAGACGGGGAGTACGAGCAGTACTTC.

This clone was seen a single time. The V gene is TRBV5-1, the J gene TRBJ2-1; D is uncertain. The CDR3 length is 15 residues. V dropped 6 bases and J dropped 1 base, with 14 bases sitting between them. Germline CDR1 reads SGHRS; CDR2 reads YFSETQ. The CDR3 coding sequence is TGCGCCAGCACCTCCGTATCTGGGTCCTACAATGAGCAGTTCTTC. As protein: CASTSVSGSYNEQFF.

The chain is built from TRBV9 and TRBJ2-1; D unclear. This CDR3 comprises 14 residues. V was trimmed by 1 base and J by 1 base, leaving 6 bases between them. CDR1 is SGDLS and CDR2 is YYNGEE in the germline V gene. The CDR3 protein is CASSVLGSYNEQFF. CDR3 bases: TGTGCCAGCAGCGTACTGGGTTCCTACAATGAGCAGTTCTTC.

The rearrangement links TRBV5-6 to TRBJ1-2; D might be TRBD1 (5 bases). In germline, CDR1 is SGHDT, CDR2 YYEEEE. This CDR3 spans 15 amino acids. Trimming took 1 base from V and 4 from J, leaving 14 bases between them. CDR3 nucleotides: TGTGCCAGCAGCTTGTGGACGGAGGGGACCTATGGCTACACCTTC. It specifies CASSLWTEGTYGYTF.

The chain has TRBV30 and TRBJ2-5; D may be TRBD1 or TRBD2 (5 bases each). Germline V lookup: CDR1 GTSNPN, CDR2 SVGIG (reference sequence). The germline V and J ends were trimmed by 2 bases and 4 bases, with 8 bases remaining between them. The CDR3 is made up of 12 amino acids. DNA of the CDR3: TGTGCCTGGAGTAATGGGGGAGAGACCCAGTACTTC. Residues: CAWSNGGETQYF.

The V and J genes are TRBV30 and TRBJ1-3, with D hard to call. This CDR3 contains 14 residues. Trimming took off 0 bases at V and 0 bases at J, with 6 bases between the two ends. In germline, CDR1 is GTSNPN, CDR2 SVGIG (reference sequence). The CDR3 coding sequence is TGTGCCTGGAGTGTACCAACCTCTGGAAACACCATATATTTT. Protein sequence: CAWSVPTSGNTIYF.

This chain connects TRBV29-1 to TRBJ1-6; no firm D call. V was trimmed by 4 bases and J by 9 bases, leaving 16 bases between them. Germline CDR1 and CDR2: SQVTM and ANQGSEA. The CDR3 totals 14 residues. CDR3 amino acids: CSVGLGPEGSPLHF. Written as DNA, the CDR3 is TGCAGCGTTGGACTCGGCCCTGAGGGTTCACCCCTCCACTTT.

V and J are TRBV2 and TRBJ2-7; D is ambiguous. V lost 6 bases and J 3 bases, leaving 12 bases between the germline ends. CDR3 length: 13 residues. Germline-derived CDR1 and CDR2 are SNHLY and FYNNEI. CDR3 protein: CASRFGQHYEQYF. DNA for the CDR3: TGTGCCAGCAGGTTCGGGCAGCACTACGAGCAGTACTTC.

This clone has a handful of counts. The chain couples TRBV2 to TRBJ2-7; D might be TRBD1 (5 bases). Germline loops: CDR1 SNHLY, CDR2 FYNNEI. Trimming pared 7 bases from V and 6 bases from J, leaving 13 bases between. The CDR3 sequence is 12 residues long. The CDR3 protein is CASTWAGLEQYF. As DNA, the CDR3 is TGTGCCAGCACGTGGGCAGGGCTCGAGCAGTACTTC.

The V and J genes are TRBV29-1 and TRBJ1-1; tentatively, D is TRBD1 (5 bases). Germline V gene lookup returns CDR1 SQVTM and CDR2 ANQGSEA. Trimming left V 7 bases short and J 1 base short, with 10 bases between. The CDR3 sequence is 12 residues long. CDR3 nucleotide sequence: TGCAGCGGCCAGGGTAGGAACACTGAAGCTTTCTTT. Its protein is CSGQGRNTEAFF.

V usage is TRBV29-1 and J usage is TRBJ1-6, with D possibly TRBD1 on 6 matching bases. The CDR3 consists of 14 residues. Trimming pared 4 bases from V and 12 bases from J, leaving 19 bases between. Germline CDR1 and CDR2: SQVTM and ANQGSEA. The CDR3 DNA reads as TGCAGCGTTGGCGCTGGCAGGGGCGATGTACCCCTCCACTTT. Translating gives CSVGAGRGDVPLHF.

This clone was detected only a few times. This sequence joins TRBV28 and TRBJ1-5; D not resolved. This CDR3 is 12 amino acids long. Germline lookup yields CDR1 MDHEN and CDR2 SYDVKM. Deletions cut 6 bases from V and 3 bases from J, with 6 bases between. The CDR3 region has the DNA TGTGCCAGCAGACAGACCAATCAGCCCCAGCATTTT. It is translated as CASRQTNQPQHF.

The V gene is TRBV20-1, the J gene TRBJ2-1, with D hard to call. The V gene's germline CDR1 is DFQATT and CDR2 SNEGSKA (reference sequence). CDR3 size: 11 residues. V was cut by 5 bases and J by 4 bases, with 6 bases left in between. The CDR3 here is CSALEYNEQFF. The CDR3 DNA reads as TGCAGTGCTTTGGAGTACAATGAGCAGTTCTTC.

This chain links TRBV5-6 with TRBJ2-7; 8 bases are shared with TRBD1. Looked up from germline, CDR1 is SGHDT and CDR2 is YYEEEE. This CDR3 is built from 15 residues. V trimming: 4 bases; J trimming: 7 bases; junction bases outside the gene matches: 13. As DNA, the CDR3 is TGTGCCAGCAGCCGTGACGGGACAGGATTAGGAGAGCAGTACTTC. Translating it yields CASSRDGTGLGEQYF.

This sequence joins TRBV30 and TRBJ2-1; 7 positions agree with TRBD1. V lost 1 base and J lost 4; bases outside the gene matches: 13. Germline lookup yields CDR1 GTSNPN and CDR2 SVGIG (reference sequence). This CDR3 spans 17 amino acids. This CDR3 is CAWSGLRDSERYNEQFF. The CDR3 region has the DNA TGTGCCTGGAGTGGGCTTCGGGACAGCGAACGTTACAATGAGCAGTTCTTC. Full variable domain (outside the CDR3, taken from reference TRBV30 and TRBJ2-1): SQTIHQWPATLVQPVGSPLSLECTVEGTSNPNLYWYRQAAGRGLQLLFYSVGIGQISSEVPQNLSASRPQDRQFILSSKKLLLSDSGFYLCAWSGLRDSERYNEQFFGPGTRLTVL.

This chain joins TRBV28 and TRBJ1-2, with D perhaps TRBD1 (5 bases). CDR3 length equals 15 residues. The germline V gene has CDR1 MDHEN and CDR2 SYDVKM. Trimming stripped 5 bases from V and 3 bases from J, with 16 bases between. CDR3 bases: TGTGCCAGCAGTCTAACCGGGGCTGGTTACTATGGCTACACCTTC. It codes for CASSLTGAGYYGYTF.

The chain employs TRBV5-4 and TRBJ2-1; perhaps TRBD2 as D (6 bases). V shed 5 bases and J shed 4 bases, with 19 bases lying between them. The CDR3 loop spans 16 amino acids. Germline V gene data show CDR1 as SGHNT and CDR2 as YYREEE (reference sequence). The CDR3 loop is CASSRRVAAKYNEQFF. The CDR3 coding sequence is TGTGCCAGCAGTCGACGGGTAGCGGCCAAATACAATGAGCAGTTCTTC.

This clone was counted a single time. The chain has TRBV5-1 and TRBJ2-4; D not resolved. CDR1 is SGHRS, CDR2 YFSETQ, per germline. The CDR3 sequence is 16 residues long. V was cut by 4 bases and J by 0 bases, with 14 bases left in between. The CDR3 DNA reads as TGCGCCAGCAGCCCGGCCCCGGTACTAGCCAAAAACATTCAGTACTTC. It is translated as CASSPAPVLAKNIQYF.

The genes are TRBV19 and TRBJ2-1; D tentatively fits TRBD1 or TRBD2 (5 bases each). The CDR3 sequence is 13 residues long. The germline V and J ends were trimmed by 4 bases and 7 bases, with 11 bases remaining between them. CDR1 LNHDA and CDR2 SQIVND come from the germline V gene (reference sequence). This CDR3 reads CASSSLWGNEQFF. CDR3 DNA: TGTGCCAGTAGTAGTTTGTGGGGGAATGAGCAGTTCTTC.

The rearrangement links TRBV5-6 to TRBJ2-7; TRBD1 matches at 7 bases. V shed 4 bases, J shed 7 bases, and the junction held 2 bases outside the gene matches. The CDR3 runs to 11 residues. Germline loops: CDR1 SGHDT, CDR2 YYEEEE. The CDR3 protein is CASSLTGEQYF. The DNA for the CDR3 is TGTGCCAGCAGCCTGACAGGGGAGCAGTACTTC.

The V and J genes are TRBV5-4 and TRBJ2-7, with D possibly matching TRBD1 (5 bases). V dropped 0 bases and J dropped 7 bases, with 14 bases sitting between them. This CDR3 contains 14 residues. CDR1 SGHNT and CDR2 YYREEE come from the germline V gene (reference sequence). This chain's CDR3 is CASSLDPGPGEQYF. The CDR3 bases are TGTGCCAGCAGCTTGGATCCAGGGCCGGGTGAGCAGTACTTC. The full variable domain, with the rest looked up from reference TRBV5-4 and TRBJ2-7, is ETGVTQSPTHLIKTRGQQVTLRCSSQSGHNTVSWYQQALGQGPQFIFQYYREEENGRGNFPPRFSGLQFPNYSSELNVNALELDDSALYLCASSLDPGPGEQYFGPGTRLTVT.

This chain joins TRBV5-1 and TRBJ2-7; D may be TRBD1 (6 bases). The germline gives CDR1 SGHRS, CDR2 YFSETQ. The CDR3 totals 14 residues. V was trimmed by 2 bases and J by 4 bases, leaving 13 bases between them. The CDR3 bases are TGCGCCAGCAGCTTACCGGGACAAAATTACGAGCAGTACTTC. Amino acids: CASSLPGQNYEQYF.

This chain links TRBV28 with TRBJ2-1, with TRBD1 as a possible D gene (5 bases). The germline CDR1 and CDR2 sequences are MDHEN and SYDVKM. V was pared by 3 bases and J by 6 bases, with 15 bases between. The CDR3 extends over 15 amino acids. CDR3 amino acids: CASSLRQTGRNEQFF. CDR3 nucleotides: TGTGCCAGCAGTTTGAGACAGACTGGGCGCAATGAGCAGTTCTTC.

J is TRBJ1-2 and V is TRBV5-1, with D possibly being TRBD1 (5 bases). CDR1 is SGHRS and CDR2 is YFSETQ in the germline V gene. The length of the CDR3 is 15 residues. Trimming stripped 4 bases from V and 6 bases from J, with 19 bases between. For the CDR3, the DNA is TGCGCCAGCAGCCAATACCACCAGGGATCCGATGGCTACACCTTC. It translates to CASSQYHQGSDGYTF.